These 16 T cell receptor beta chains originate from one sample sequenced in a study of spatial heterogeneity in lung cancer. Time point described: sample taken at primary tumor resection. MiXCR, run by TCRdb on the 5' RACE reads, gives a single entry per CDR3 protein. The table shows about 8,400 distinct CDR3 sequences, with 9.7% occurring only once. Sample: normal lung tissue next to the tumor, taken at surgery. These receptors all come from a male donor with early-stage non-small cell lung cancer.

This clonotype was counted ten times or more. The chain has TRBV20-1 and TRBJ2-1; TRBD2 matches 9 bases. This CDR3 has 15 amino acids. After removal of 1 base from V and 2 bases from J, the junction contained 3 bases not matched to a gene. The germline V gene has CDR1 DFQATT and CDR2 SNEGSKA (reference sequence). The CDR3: CSARAGTSPYNEQFF. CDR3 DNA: TGCAGTGCTAGAGCCGGGACTAGCCCCTACAATGAGCAGTTCTTC.

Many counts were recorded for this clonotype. The CDR3: CSAPDRGDEQYF. CDR3 nucleotide sequence: TGCAGTGCTCCTGACAGGGGCGACGAGCAGTACTTC. The V gene is TRBV20-1, the J gene TRBJ2-7; 8 bases align to TRBD1. The germline V gene encodes CDR1 DFQATT and CDR2 SNEGSKA (reference sequence). V was pared by 5 bases and J by 5 bases, with 5 bases of the junction left unmatched. CDR3 length: 12 amino acids.

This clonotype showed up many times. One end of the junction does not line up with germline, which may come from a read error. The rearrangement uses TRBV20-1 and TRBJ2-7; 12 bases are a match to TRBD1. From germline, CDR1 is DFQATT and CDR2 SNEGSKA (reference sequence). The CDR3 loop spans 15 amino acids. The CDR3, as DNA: TGCAGTGCTCGAGACCGGGACAGGGGGCGAGACGAGCAGTACTTC. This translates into CSARDRDRGRDEQYF.

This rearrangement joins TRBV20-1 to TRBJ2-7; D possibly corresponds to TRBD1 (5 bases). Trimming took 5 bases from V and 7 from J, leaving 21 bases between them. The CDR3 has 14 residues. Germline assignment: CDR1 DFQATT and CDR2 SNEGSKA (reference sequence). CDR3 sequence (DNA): TGCAGTGCTGAACTTAGGGGCGGTAGGAAAGAGCAGTACTTC. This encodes CSAELRGGRKEQYF.

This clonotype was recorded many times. In DNA form, the CDR3 reads TGTGCCAGCAGCCCCGAGGCTAGCGGGAGTACCTCCTACGAGCAGTACTTC. Amino acid sequence: CASSPEASGSTSYEQYF. The V gene is TRBV7-9, the J gene TRBJ2-7; 10 positions match TRBD2. The CDR3 runs to 17 residues. CDR1 is SEHNR, CDR2 FQNEAQ, per germline (reference sequence). The V gene end was trimmed by 5 bases and the J gene end by 0 bases; junction bases not matched to a gene: 10. The variable domain in full, with the rest retrieved from reference TRBV7-9 and TRBJ2-7, is DTGVSQNPRHKITKRGQNVTFRCDPISEHNRLYWYRQTLGQGPEFLTYFQNEAQLEKSRLLSDRFSAERPKGSFSTLEIQRTEQGDSAMYLCASSPEASGSTSYEQYFGPGTRLTVT.

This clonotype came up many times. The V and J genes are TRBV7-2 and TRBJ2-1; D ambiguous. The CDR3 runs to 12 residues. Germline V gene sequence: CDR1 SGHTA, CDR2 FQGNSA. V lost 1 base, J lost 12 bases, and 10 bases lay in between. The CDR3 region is CASSLESYGQFF. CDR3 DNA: TGTGCCAGCAGCTTAGAGTCCTATGGGCAGTTCTTC.

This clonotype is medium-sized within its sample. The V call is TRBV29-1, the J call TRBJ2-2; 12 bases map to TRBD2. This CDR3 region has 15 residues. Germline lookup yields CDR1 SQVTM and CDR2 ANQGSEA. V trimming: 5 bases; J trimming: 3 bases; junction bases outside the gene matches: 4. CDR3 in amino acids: CSVRLAGEDTGELFF. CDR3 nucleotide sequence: TGCAGCGTTAGACTAGCGGGAGAGGACACCGGGGAGCTGTTTTTT.

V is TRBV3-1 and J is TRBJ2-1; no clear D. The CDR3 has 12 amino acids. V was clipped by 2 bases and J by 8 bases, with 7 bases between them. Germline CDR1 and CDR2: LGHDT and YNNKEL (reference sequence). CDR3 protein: CASSQNLDEQFF. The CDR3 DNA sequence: TGTGCCAGCAGCCAAAACTTGGATGAGCAGTTCTTC.

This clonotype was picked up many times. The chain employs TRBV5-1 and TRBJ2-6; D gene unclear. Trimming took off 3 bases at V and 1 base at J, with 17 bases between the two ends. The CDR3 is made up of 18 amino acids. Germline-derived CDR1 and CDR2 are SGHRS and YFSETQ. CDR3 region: CASSSPNAGLSGANVLTF. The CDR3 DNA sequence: TGCGCCAGCAGCTCGCCCAACGCCGGTCTTTCTGGGGCCAACGTCCTGACTTTC.

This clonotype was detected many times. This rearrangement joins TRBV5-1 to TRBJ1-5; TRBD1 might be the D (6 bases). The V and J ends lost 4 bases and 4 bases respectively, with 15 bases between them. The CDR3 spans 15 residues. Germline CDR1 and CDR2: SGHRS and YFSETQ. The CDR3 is CASSSTGLGNQPQHF. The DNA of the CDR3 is TGCGCCAGCAGCAGCACAGGGCTAGGGAATCAGCCCCAGCATTTT. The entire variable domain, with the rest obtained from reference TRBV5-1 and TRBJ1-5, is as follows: KAGVTQTPRYLIKTRGQQVTLSCSPISGHRSVSWYQQTPGQGLQFLFEYFSETQRNKGNFPGRFSGRQFSNSRSEMNVSTLELGDSALYLCASSSTGLGNQPQHFGDGTRLSIL.

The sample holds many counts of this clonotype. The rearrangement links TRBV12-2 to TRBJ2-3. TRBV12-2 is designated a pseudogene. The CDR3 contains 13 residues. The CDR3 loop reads CASRSQATDTQYF. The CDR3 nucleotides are TGTGCAAGTCGCTCCCAAGCCACAGATACGCAGTATTTT.

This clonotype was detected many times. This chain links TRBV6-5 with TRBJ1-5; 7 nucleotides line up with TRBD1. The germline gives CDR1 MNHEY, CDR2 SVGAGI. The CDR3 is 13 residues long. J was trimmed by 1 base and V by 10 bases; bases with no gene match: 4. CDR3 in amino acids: CATKGASNQPQHF. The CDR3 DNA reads TGTGCCACAAAGGGGGCGAGCAATCAGCCCCAGCATTTT.

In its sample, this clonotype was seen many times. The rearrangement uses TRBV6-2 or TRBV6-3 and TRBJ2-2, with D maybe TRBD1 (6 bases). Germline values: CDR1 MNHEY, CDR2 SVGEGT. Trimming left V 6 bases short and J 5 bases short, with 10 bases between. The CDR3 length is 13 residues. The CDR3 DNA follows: TGTGCCAGCAGCCCAGGGGTAACCGGGGAGCTGTTTTTT. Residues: CASSPGVTGELFF.

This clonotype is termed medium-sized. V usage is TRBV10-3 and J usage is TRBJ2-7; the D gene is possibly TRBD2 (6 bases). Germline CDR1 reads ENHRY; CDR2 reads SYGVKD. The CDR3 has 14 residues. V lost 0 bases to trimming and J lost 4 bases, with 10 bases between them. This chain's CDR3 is CAISESIAEYEQYF. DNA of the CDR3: TGTGCCATCAGTGAGTCGATAGCGGAGTACGAGCAGTACTTC.

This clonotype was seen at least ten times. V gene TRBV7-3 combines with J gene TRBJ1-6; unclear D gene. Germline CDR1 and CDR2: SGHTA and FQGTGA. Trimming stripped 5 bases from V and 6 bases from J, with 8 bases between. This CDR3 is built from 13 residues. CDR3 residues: CASSTLSNSPLHF. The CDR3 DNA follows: TGTGCCAGCAGCACGTTAAGTAATTCACCCCTCCACTTT. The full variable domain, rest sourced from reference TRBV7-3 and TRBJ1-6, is GAGVSQTPSNKVTEKGKYVELRCDPISGHTALYWYRQSLGQGPEFLIYFQGTGAADDSGLPNDRFFAVRPEGSVSTLKIQRTERGDSAVYLCASSTLSNSPLHFGNGTRLTVT.

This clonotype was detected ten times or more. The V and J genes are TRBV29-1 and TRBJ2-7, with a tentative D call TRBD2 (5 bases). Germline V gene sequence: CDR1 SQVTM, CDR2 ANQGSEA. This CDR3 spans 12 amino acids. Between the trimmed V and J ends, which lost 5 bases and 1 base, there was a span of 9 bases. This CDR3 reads CSVFEGSYEQYF. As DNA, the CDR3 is TGCAGCGTTTTTGAGGGATCCTACGAGCAGTACTTC.